This T cell receptor (beta chain) is drawn from a study of tumor and adjacent non-tumor tissue in lung cancer. The CDR3 is 14 residues long. CDR1 is MNHEY, CDR2 SVGAGI, per germline. After removal of 5 bases from V and 2 bases from J, the junction contained 2 bases not matched to a gene. Three rounds of nested PCR, following a modified ARM-PCR protocol, produced the TCRbeta library. TCRdb fed the multiplex PCR reads into MiXCR, producing one record per CDR3 protein. The sample lists under 95,000 distinct CDR3 sequences; 65% to 85% were seen once. General study results and limits: Normal lung showed higher cumulative top 100 clone frequency than tumor.

Comments on this clonotype: What it recognizes is unknown.

This sample's RNA came from whole unsorted tissue. This non-tumor lung sample came from over 3 cm beyond the tumor edge. Chemotherapy-naive patients with new lung cancer underwent thoracic surgery in China, August–late 2014. The sequence was collected from a man in his 60s with non-small cell lung cancer. What was sequenced was distant non-tumor lung tissue. This chain joins TRBV6-5 and TRBJ2-5; 10 bases are a match to TRBD1. The CDR3, as DNA: TGTGCCAGCAGTAGGGACAGGGGACAAGAGACCCAGTACTTC. Residues: CASSRDRGQETQYF.